One sample yielded the 26 T cell receptor beta chains listed below, sequenced in a study of blood T cell repertoires in COVID-19. The method was immunoSEQ multiplex PCR; TCRdb's version includes in-frame clones alone and lacks a portion of them. This sample has about 260,000 clones, with about nine tenths found just once. The sample taken for sequencing was peripheral blood. Every receptor here comes from a man between 40 and 49 years old who had recovered from COVID-19.

The chain uses TRBV21-1 and TRBJ2-7; TRBD2 is the table's D call and was not checked against the DNA. TRBV21-1 is classified as a pseudogene. There are 15 residues in the CDR3. The CDR3 sequence is CASSKESGNPYEQYF. The CDR3 DNA follows: TGTGCCAGCAGCAAAGAGTCCGGGAACCCCTACGAGCAGTACTTC.

The chain couples TRBV19 to TRBJ2-7; 7 positions agree with TRBD2. J gave up 5 bases and V 1 base, and 5 bases lay outside the gene matches. Germline V gives CDR1 LNHDA, CDR2 SQIVND (reference sequence). CDR3 length: 14 residues. CDR3 sequence reads: CASSIAGTINEQYF. CDR3 nucleotides: TGTGCCAGTAGTATAGCCGGGACTATCAACGAGCAGTACTTC. The full variable domain, in which reference TRBV19 and TRBJ2-7 provide the parts outside the CDR3, is DGGITQSPKYLFRKEGQNVTLSCEQNLNHDAMYWYRQDPGQGLRLIYYSQIVNDFQKGDIAEGYSVSREKKESFPLTVTSAQKNPTAFYLCASSIAGTINEQYFGPGTRLTVT.

In its sample, this clone was seen once. The rearrangement uses TRBV19 and TRBJ2-3; 7 nucleotides agree with TRBD1. Germline CDR1 reads LNHDA; CDR2 reads SQIVND (reference sequence). The CDR3 is made up of 17 amino acids. V shed 5 bases, J shed 2 bases, and the junction held 13 bases outside the gene matches. CDR3: CASSPQAGTEYTDTQYF. CDR3 bases: TGTGCCAGTAGTCCCCAGGCAGGGACAGAATACACAGATACGCAGTATTTT.

This chain joins TRBV7-2 and TRBJ1-5, with D tentatively TRBD1 (5 bases). The length of the CDR3 is 15 residues. V dropped 4 bases and J dropped 1 base, with 11 bases sitting between them. The germline V gene has CDR1 SGHTA and CDR2 FQGNSA. The CDR3: CASSSGGVSNQPQHF. The DNA of the CDR3 is TGTGCCAGCAGCTCAGGAGGGGTAAGCAATCAGCCCCAGCATTTT.

V and J are TRBV6-2 or TRBV6-3 and TRBJ2-7; TRBD2 agrees at 7 bases. CDR3 length: 16 amino acids. The V segment lost 0 bases and the J segment 7 bases; nucleotides outside the gene matches: 12. CDR1 MNHEY and CDR2 SVGEGT come from the germline V gene. The CDR3 spells CASSYSWSSGTPEQYF. The CDR3, as DNA: TGTGCCAGCAGTTACTCTTGGTCCAGCGGGACCCCGGAGCAGTACTTC.

The rearrangement uses TRBV7-8 and TRBJ2-7, with D perhaps matching TRBD2 (5 bases). The CDR3 has 11 amino acids. Trimming took off 0 bases at V and 10 bases at J, with 7 bases between the two ends. CDR1 SGHVS and CDR2 FQNEAQ come from the germline V gene. In DNA, the CDR3 is TGTGCCAGCAGCTTAGCCGGGAATCAGTACTTC. This sequence encodes CASSLAGNQYF.

A note on this clone: The final CDR3 position lacks the conserved phenylalanine or tryptophan, pointing to a likely read error. No DNA is shown, since the ends of the CDR3 on it are uncertain; the CDR3 is the one TCRdb lists. The chain couples TRBV21-1 to TRBJ1-6. TRBV21-1 is tagged as a pseudogene. The CDR3 extends over 10 residues, inclusive of both ends. CDR3 protein: CASSKRDSRG.

This clone was picked up one time. The chain combines TRBV27 with TRBJ2-1; 14 nucleotides align to TRBD2. Germline lookup yields CDR1 MNHEY and CDR2 SMNVEV (reference sequence). V shed 3 bases, J shed 9 bases, and the junction held 13 bases outside the gene matches. The CDR3 is made up of 18 amino acids. CDR3 DNA sequence: TGTGCCAGCAGTTTCCAAGGACTAGCGGGGGGCTTGAAGGGTGAGCAGTTCTTC. It specifies CASSFQGLAGGLKGEQFF.

The CDR3 spells CASRTGGSLFAGELFF. The CDR3, as DNA: TGTGCCAGCAGGACAGGGGGGTCCCTTTTTGCCGGGGAGCTGTTTTTT. The chain has TRBV25-1 and TRBJ2-2, with 9 bases fitting TRBD1. The CDR3 is 16 amino acids. CDR1 and CDR2 from the germline V gene are MGHDK and SYGVNS. J lost 6 bases, V lost 6 bases, and 11 bases had no gene match.

The chain couples TRBV19 to TRBJ2-7, with D possibly TRBD2 on 6 matching bases. Trimming stripped 5 bases from V and 0 bases from J, with 11 bases between. Germline V gene sequence: CDR1 LNHDA, CDR2 SQIVND (reference sequence). There are 14 residues in the CDR3. The CDR3 is CASSPNGSSYEQYF. In DNA, the CDR3 is TGTGCCAGTAGTCCTAACGGGAGCTCCTACGAGCAGTACTTC.

The chain employs TRBV9 and TRBJ2-1; possibly TRBD2 for D (5 bases). V lost 0 bases and J 5 bases, leaving 12 bases between the germline ends. Looked up from germline, CDR1 is SGDLS and CDR2 is YYNGEE. The CDR3 spans 15 residues. CDR3 DNA: TGTGCCAGCAGCGTAGGGCCGGGGAGTCACAATGAGCAGTTCTTC. It translates to CASSVGPGSHNEQFF. Drawing the rest from reference TRBV9 and TRBJ2-1, the complete variable domain is DSGVTQTPKHLITATGQRVTLRCSPRSGDLSVYWYQQSLDQGLQFLIQYYNGEERAKGNILERFSAQQFPDLHSELNLSSLELGDSALYFCASSVGPGSHNEQFFGPGTRLTVL.

Written as DNA, the CDR3 is TGTGCCAGCAGCTTACTCGCGACAGGGCAGAGTTCACCCCTCCACTTT. Translated: CASSLLATGQSSPLHF. The chain combines TRBV7-2 with TRBJ1-6; the match to TRBD1 covers 7 bases. The CDR3 extends over 16 amino acids. Germline lookup yields CDR1 SGHTA and CDR2 FQGNSA. The V gene end was trimmed by 2 bases and the J gene end by 9 bases; junction bases not matched to a gene: 10.

The chain combines TRBV13 with TRBJ2-7; 10 nucleotides agree with TRBD1. The V gene end was trimmed by 5 bases and the J gene end by 1 base; junction bases not matched to a gene: 5. Germline V gene sequence: CDR1 PRHDT, CDR2 FYEKMQ (reference sequence). The CDR3 has 15 residues. CDR3 protein: CASSLTGQGSYEQYF. The CDR3 DNA sequence: TGTGCCAGCAGCCTAACGGGACAGGGGTCCTACGAGCAGTACTTC.

The rearrangement joins TRBV4-1 to TRBJ2-3; 14 bases line up with TRBD2. With 3 bases clipped from V and 3 bases from J, the junction kept 2 bases outside the gene matches. The germline CDR1 and CDR2 sequences are MGHRA and YSYEKL. The CDR3 runs 16 residues. The CDR3 region is CASSHRTSGRTDTQYF. CDR3 sequence (DNA): TGCGCCAGCAGCCACCGGACTAGCGGGAGGACAGATACGCAGTATTTT.

The chain joins TRBV18 to TRBJ2-3, with 9 positions matching TRBD1. This CDR3 is built from 15 residues. Germline V gene lookup returns CDR1 KGHSH and CDR2 LQKENI. With V trimmed by 1 base and J by 3 bases, 2 bases remained unmatched. For the CDR3, the DNA is TGTGCCAGCTCACCACGGACAGGGGCAACAGATACGCAGTATTTT. It codes for CASSPRTGATDTQYF.

This clone was seen only a few times. The chain carries TRBV5-6 and TRBJ1-6, with 7 bases matching TRBD1. The CDR3 contains 14 residues. From germline, CDR1 is SGHDT and CDR2 YYEEEE. Trimming at V came to 3 bases and at J to 7 bases, leaving 4 bases not matched to a gene. In DNA, the CDR3 is TGTGCCAGCAGCTGGCGGGACAGAAATTCACCCCTCCACTTT. Its translation is CASSWRDRNSPLHF.

This clone appeared a single time. This rearrangement joins TRBV25-1 to TRBJ1-4; D call uncertain. Trimming stripped 4 bases from V and 8 bases from J, with 11 bases between. This CDR3 is 13 amino acids long. Germline loops: CDR1 MGHDK, CDR2 SYGVNS. The CDR3 coding sequence is TGTGCCAGCAGTGGGTACAACGTGGAAAAACTGTTTTTT. Translating gives CASSGYNVEKLFF.

The rearrangement joins TRBV6-5 to TRBJ2-1; TRBD2 matches 10 bases. CDR1 is MNHEY, CDR2 SVGAGI, per germline. Trimming took 4 bases from V and 8 from J; bases not matched to a gene: 11. The CDR3 consists of 16 residues. The CDR3 DNA follows: TGTGCCAGCAGTTTTCGGACTAGCGGAGGGACGGATGAGCAGTTCTTC. Its protein is CASSFRTSGGTDEQFF.

This rearrangement joins TRBV7-7 to TRBJ2-3, with TRBD2 identical over 10 bases. The CDR3 sequence is 16 residues long. Germline CDR1 SSHAT, CDR2 FNYEAQ (reference sequence). Losses at the gene ends were 5 bases for V and 3 bases for J; bases not matched to a gene: 8. CDR3: CASSLRAGGATDTQYF. CDR3 nucleotides: TGTGCCAGCAGCCTGCGAGCGGGAGGGGCAACAGATACGCAGTATTTT.

The chain employs TRBV9 and TRBJ1-2, with 7 bases fitting TRBD1. J gave up 8 bases and V 0 bases, and 10 bases lay outside the gene matches. CDR1 and CDR2 (germline): SGDLS, YYNGEE. The CDR3 extends over 15 amino acids. CDR3: CASSVGQGGLWGYTF. As DNA, the CDR3 is TGTGCCAGCAGCGTAGGACAGGGAGGCCTATGGGGCTACACCTTC.

This chain joins TRBV7-6 and TRBJ2-5; D remains unclear. This CDR3 contains 12 residues. Looked up from germline, CDR1 is SGHVS and CDR2 is FNYEAQ. Trimming pared 1 base from V and 7 bases from J, leaving 7 bases between. CDR3 region: CASSLVIGTQYF. The DNA of the CDR3 is TGTGCCAGCAGCTTAGTTATCGGGACCCAGTACTTC.

This chain connects TRBV19 to TRBJ1-3; TRBD1 matches at 8 bases. Trimming took 6 bases from V and 5 from J; bases not matched to a gene: 18. Germline V CDR1 and CDR2: LNHDA, SQIVND (reference sequence). The CDR3 is made up of 18 amino acids. CDR3 DNA: TGTGCCAGTAGCAACTCCGGGACAGGCTTTTTTCGAAGAAACACCATATATTTT. This gives the protein CASSNSGTGFFRRNTIYF.

The rearrangement links TRBV7-9 to TRBJ1-2, with D perhaps TRBD1 (5 bases). This CDR3 is 14 amino acids long. Germline V gene data show CDR1 as SEHNR and CDR2 as FQNEAQ (reference sequence). Trimming cost V 5 bases and J 7 bases, with 17 bases left between them. The DNA of the CDR3 is TGTGCCAGCAGCCGGGACCTACTCGGGGGTGGCTACACCTTC. It codes for CASSRDLLGGGYTF. Supplemented by reference TRBV7-9 and TRBJ1-2, the full variable domain reads DTGVSQNPRHKITKRGQNVTFRCDPISEHNRLYWYRQTLGQGPEFLTYFQNEAQLEKSRLLSDRFSAERPKGSFSTLEIQRTEQGDSAMYLCASSRDLLGGGYTFGSGTRLTVV.

This clone came up once. This rearrangement joins TRBV5-4 to TRBJ2-3; no reliable D call. The CDR3 runs to 12 residues. Between the trimmed V and J ends, which lost 4 bases and 2 bases, there was a span of 5 bases. The V gene's germline CDR1 is SGHNT and CDR2 YYREEE (reference sequence). The chain's CDR3 is CASSPYTDTQYF. As DNA, the CDR3 is TGTGCCAGCAGCCCCTACACAGATACGCAGTATTTT.

In its sample, this clone was seen once. The V and J genes are TRBV6-5 and TRBJ1-6; no firm D call. The V and J ends lost 8 bases and 8 bases respectively, with 16 bases between them. In germline, CDR1 is MNHEY, CDR2 SVGAGI. CDR3 length equals 14 residues. The CDR3 region is CASHRPADYSPLHF. CDR3 DNA sequence: TGTGCCAGCCACCGGCCTGCCGACTATTCACCCCTCCACTTT.

This rearrangement joins TRBV7-2 to TRBJ2-7; 15 nucleotides align to TRBD2. V lost 5 bases to trimming and J lost 1 base; unmatched junction nucleotides: 3. Germline-derived CDR1 and CDR2 are SGHTA and FQGNSA. This CDR3 contains 16 residues. The CDR3 spells CASSAGTSGGSYEQYF. CDR3 DNA sequence: TGTGCCAGCAGCGCAGGGACTAGCGGGGGGTCCTACGAGCAGTACTTC.